The clone carrying this T cell receptor beta chain was observed a handful of times. Antigen unknown. TCRdb processed the reads anew with MiXCR; each CDR3 protein has one entry. The sample lists about 740,000 distinct CDR3 sequences, 35% occurring once. Germline-derived CDR1 and CDR2 are MNHNS and SASEGT. This CDR3 is 15 amino acids long. The V and J ends lost 11 bases and 3 bases, in that order; junction bases with no gene match: 12. The sample belongs to a study of T cell repertoires in cytomegalovirus infection. Overall study results and limits: Identification of carriers of CMV plus the relevant HLA was performed using cumulative public TCR beta family frequency.

The clonotype was recovered from a human donor in good health (CMV status not recorded). Some clones in this sample may be carry-over from other donors' samples. This chain connects TRBV6-1 to TRBJ2-1; 8 bases match TRBD1. Specimen: PBMCs. CDR3 in amino acids: CAGQTGAGDYNEQFF. The CDR3 region has the DNA TGTGCCGGACAGACAGGGGCAGGAGACTACAATGAGCAGTTCTTC.